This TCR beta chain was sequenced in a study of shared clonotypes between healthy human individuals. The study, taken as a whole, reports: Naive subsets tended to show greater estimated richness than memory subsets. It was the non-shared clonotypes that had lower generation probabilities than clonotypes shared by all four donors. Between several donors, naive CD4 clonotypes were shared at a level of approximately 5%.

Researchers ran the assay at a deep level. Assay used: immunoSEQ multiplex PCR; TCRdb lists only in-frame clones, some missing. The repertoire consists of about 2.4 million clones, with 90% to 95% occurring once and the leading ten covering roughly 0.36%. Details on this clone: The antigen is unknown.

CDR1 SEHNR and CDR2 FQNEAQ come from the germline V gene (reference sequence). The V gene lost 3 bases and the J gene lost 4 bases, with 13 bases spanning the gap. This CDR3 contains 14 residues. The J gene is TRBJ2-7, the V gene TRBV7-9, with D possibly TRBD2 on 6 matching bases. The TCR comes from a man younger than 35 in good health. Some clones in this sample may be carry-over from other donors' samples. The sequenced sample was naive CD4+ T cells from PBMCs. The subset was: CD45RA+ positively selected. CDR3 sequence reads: CASSFSGPTYEQYF. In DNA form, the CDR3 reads TGTGCCAGCAGCTTTAGCGGACCCACGTACGAGCAGTACTTC.